This T cell receptor (beta chain) was obtained from a study of blood T cell repertoires in COVID-19. Overall study: The samples span acute and convalescent COVID-19 from the United States, Italy and Spain. Sample material is recorded as cDNA or gDNA derived from T cells, B-cell-depleted T cells, or PBMCs.

Profiling relied on immunoSEQ multiplex PCR, and the TCRdb table lists in-frame clones only, not all of them. The data show approximately 150,000 clones, 80% to 90% seen once. This CDR3 comprises 16 residues. V lost 4 bases to trimming and J lost 4 bases; unmatched junction nucleotides: 12. Germline CDR1 and CDR2: MGHDK and SYGVNS. This clonotype was obtained from a man aged 45-60 years who had recovered from COVID-19. Sequencing was carried out using peripheral blood. The chain is built from TRBV25-1 and TRBJ2-7; 8 bases are a match to TRBD1. The CDR3 here is CASSVPRGRGLYEQYF. DNA for the CDR3: TGTGCCAGCAGTGTTCCCCGAGGCAGGGGGCTGTACGAGCAGTACTTC.